What follows is one TCR beta chain and its context. Its cognate antigen is unknown. The CDR3 is 14 residues long. Per germline, CDR1 SEHNR and CDR2 FQNEAQ (reference sequence). V dropped 3 bases and J dropped 0 bases, with 6 bases sitting between them. The sample comes from a study of cytomegalovirus exposure and HLA in healthy donors. Vbeta (60) and Jbeta (13) primers were used in the PCR. Only in-frame clones appear in the TCRdb table, and some are missing; sequencing was by immunoSEQ multiplex PCR. The table for this sample gives 200,000 to 250,000 clones. Notes on the study in general: Later findings reportedly placed an Asian-associated ancestry cluster below the approximately 630-donor mean for N-insertions.

The chain is built from TRBV7-9 and TRBJ2-4; unclear D gene. The clonotype comes from a girl aged 2 to 9 in good health and CMV-seropositive. The specimen was PBMCs. CDR3 amino acids: CASSFAEAKNIQYF. For the CDR3, the DNA is TGTGCCAGCAGCTTCGCAGAAGCCAAAAACATTCAGTACTTC.